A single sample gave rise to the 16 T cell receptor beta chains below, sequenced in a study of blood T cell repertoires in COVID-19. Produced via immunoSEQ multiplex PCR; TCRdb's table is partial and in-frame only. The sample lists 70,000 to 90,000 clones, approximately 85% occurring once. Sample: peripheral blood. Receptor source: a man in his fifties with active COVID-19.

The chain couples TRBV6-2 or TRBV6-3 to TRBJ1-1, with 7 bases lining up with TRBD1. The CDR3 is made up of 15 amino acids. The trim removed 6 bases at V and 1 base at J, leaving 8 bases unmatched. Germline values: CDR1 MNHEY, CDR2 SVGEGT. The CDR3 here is CASSLRQGGNTEAFF. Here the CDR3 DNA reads TGTGCCAGCAGCCTCCGACAGGGAGGGAACACTGAAGCTTTCTTT.

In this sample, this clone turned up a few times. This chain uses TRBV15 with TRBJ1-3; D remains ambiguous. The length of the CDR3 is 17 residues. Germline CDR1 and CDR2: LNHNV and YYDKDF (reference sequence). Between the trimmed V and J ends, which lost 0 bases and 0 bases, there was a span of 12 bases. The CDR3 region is CATSRDLRRGSGNTIYF. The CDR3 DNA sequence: TGTGCCACCAGCAGAGACCTCCGGCGGGGCTCTGGAAACACCATATATTTT.

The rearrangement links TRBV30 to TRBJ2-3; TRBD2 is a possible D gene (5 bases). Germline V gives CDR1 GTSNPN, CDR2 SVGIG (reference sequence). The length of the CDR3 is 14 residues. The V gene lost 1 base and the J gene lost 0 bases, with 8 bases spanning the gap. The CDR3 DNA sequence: TGTGCCTGGAGTGCCGGCGGGAGCACAGATACGCAGTATTTT. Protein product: CAWSAGGSTDTQYF.

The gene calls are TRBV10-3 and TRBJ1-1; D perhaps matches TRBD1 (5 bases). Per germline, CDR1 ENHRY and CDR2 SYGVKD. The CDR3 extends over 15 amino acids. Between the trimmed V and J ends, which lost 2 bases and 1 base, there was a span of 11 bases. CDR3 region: CAISEDSARNTEAFF. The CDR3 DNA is TGTGCCATCAGTGAGGACAGCGCTCGGAACACTGAAGCTTTCTTT.

CDR3 DNA: TGTGCCAGCAGTTCATCTAGATCCTCCTACGAGCAGTACTTC. Amino acids: CASSSSRSSYEQYF. V and J are TRBV6-2 or TRBV6-3 and TRBJ2-7; D is unclear. V lost 4 bases to trimming and J lost 0 bases, with 10 bases between them. The CDR3 runs 14 residues. Germline V gene data show CDR1 as MNHEY and CDR2 as SVGEGT.

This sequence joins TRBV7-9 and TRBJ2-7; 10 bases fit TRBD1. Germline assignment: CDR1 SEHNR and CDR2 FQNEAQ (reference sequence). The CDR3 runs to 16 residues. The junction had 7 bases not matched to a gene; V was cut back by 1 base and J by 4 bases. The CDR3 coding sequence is TGTGCCAGCAGCTTAGACCCGGGACAGGGGCGGTACGAGCAGTACTTC. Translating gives CASSLDPGQGRYEQYF.

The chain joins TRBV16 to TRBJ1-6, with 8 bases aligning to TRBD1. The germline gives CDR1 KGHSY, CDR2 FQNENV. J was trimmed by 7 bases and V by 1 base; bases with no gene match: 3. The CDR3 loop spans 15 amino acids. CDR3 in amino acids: CASSQWTGRNSPLHF. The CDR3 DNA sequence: TGTGCCAGCAGCCAATGGACAGGGCGGAATTCACCCCTCCACTTT. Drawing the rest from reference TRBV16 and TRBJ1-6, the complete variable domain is GEEVAQTPKHLVRGEGQKAKLYCAPIKGHSYVFWYQQVLKNEFKFLISFQNENVFDETGMPKERFSAKCLPNSPCSLEIQATKLEDSAVYFCASSQWTGRNSPLHFGNGTRLTVT.

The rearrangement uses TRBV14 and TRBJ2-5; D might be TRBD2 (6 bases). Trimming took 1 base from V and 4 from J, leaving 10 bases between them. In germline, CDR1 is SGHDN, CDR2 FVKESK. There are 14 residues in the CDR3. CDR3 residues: CASSQARGAETQYF. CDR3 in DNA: TGTGCCAGCAGCCAAGCGCGGGGTGCAGAGACCCAGTACTTC.

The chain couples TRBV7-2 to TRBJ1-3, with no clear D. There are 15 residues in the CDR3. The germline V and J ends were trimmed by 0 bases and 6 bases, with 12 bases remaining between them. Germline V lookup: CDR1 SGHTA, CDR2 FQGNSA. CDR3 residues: CASSLALLGENTIYF. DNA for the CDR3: TGTGCCAGCAGCTTAGCGCTCCTAGGCGAAAACACCATATATTTT. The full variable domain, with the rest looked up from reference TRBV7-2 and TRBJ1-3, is GAGVSQSPSNKVTEKGKDVELRCDPISGHTALYWYRQSLGQGLEFLIYFQGNSAPDKSGLPSDRFSAERTGGSVSTLTIQRTQQEDSAVYLCASSLALLGENTIYFGEGSWLTVV.

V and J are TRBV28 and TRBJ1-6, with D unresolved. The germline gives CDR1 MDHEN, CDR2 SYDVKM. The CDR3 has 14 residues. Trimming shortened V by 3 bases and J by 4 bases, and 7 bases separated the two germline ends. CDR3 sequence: CASSFPGYNSPLHF. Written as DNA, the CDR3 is TGTGCCAGCAGTTTCCCGGGGTATAATTCACCCCTCCACTTT.

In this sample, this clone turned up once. The CDR3 spells CASSLAEGPYEQYF. CDR3 bases: TGTGCCAGCAGCTTAGCGGAGGGGCCCTACGAGCAGTACTTC. The chain carries TRBV7-2 and TRBJ2-7; D possibly corresponds to TRBD2 (6 bases). Germline V gene sequence: CDR1 SGHTA, CDR2 FQGNSA. The length of the CDR3 is 14 residues. The V end lost 0 bases, the J end lost 2 bases, and 8 bases lay between the germline ends.

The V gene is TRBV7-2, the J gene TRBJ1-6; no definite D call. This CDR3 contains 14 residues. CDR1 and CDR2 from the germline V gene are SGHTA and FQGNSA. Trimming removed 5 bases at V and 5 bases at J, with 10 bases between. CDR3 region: CASSPYTDNSPLHF. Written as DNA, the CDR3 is TGTGCCAGCAGCCCCTACACAGATAATTCACCCCTCCACTTT.

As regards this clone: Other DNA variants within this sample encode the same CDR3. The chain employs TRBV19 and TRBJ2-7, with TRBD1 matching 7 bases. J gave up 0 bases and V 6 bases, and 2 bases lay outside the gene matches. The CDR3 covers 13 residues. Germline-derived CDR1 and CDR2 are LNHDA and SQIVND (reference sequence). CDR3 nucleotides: TGTGCCAGTAGCAACAGGGGCTCCTACGAGCAGTACTTC. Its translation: CASSNRGSYEQYF.

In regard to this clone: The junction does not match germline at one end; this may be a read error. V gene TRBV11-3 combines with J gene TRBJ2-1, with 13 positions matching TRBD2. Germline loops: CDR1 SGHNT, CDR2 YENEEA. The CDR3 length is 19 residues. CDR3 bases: TGTGCCAGCAGCCTAGACGGGACTAGCGGGGTGAGCTCCTACAATGAGCAGTTCTTC. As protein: CASSLDGTSGVSSYNEQFF.

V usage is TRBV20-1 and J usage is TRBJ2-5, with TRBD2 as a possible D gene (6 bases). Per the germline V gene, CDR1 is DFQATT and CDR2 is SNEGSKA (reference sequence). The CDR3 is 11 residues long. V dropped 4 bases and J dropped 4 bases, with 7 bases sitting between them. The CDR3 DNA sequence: TGCAGTGCTATCGGGGGAGAGACCCAGTACTTC. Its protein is CSAIGGETQYF.

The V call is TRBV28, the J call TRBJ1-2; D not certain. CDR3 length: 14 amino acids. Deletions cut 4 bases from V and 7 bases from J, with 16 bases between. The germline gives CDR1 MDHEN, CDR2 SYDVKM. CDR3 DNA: TGTGCCAGCAGTTCCCCGAGGGTCATCCCTGGCTACACCTTC. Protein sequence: CASSSPRVIPGYTF.